Presented here are 17 T cell receptor beta chains from one specimen sequenced in a study of shared clonotypes between healthy human individuals. Method: immunoSEQ multiplex PCR; TCRdb's copy keeps in-frame clones and lacks some. The sample has about 110,000 clones; over 65% are singletons. The sample consisted of memory CD8+ T cells sorted from blood. Subset here: CD45RO+ cells pooled with CCR7-negative TemRA cells. These receptors came from a young woman in good health.

J is TRBJ2-6 and V is TRBV5-1; D is perhaps TRBD1 (6 bases). The germline V and J ends were trimmed by 4 bases and 2 bases, with 19 bases remaining between them. CDR1 and CDR2 (germline): SGHRS, YFSETQ. This CDR3 region has 18 residues. CDR3 residues: CASSDRDTQRPGANVLTF. As DNA, the CDR3 is TGCGCCAGCAGCGACCGGGACACCCAGAGGCCTGGGGCCAACGTCCTGACTTTC.

This sequence joins TRBV27 and TRBJ2-7; TRBD2 aligns across 7 bases. This CDR3 has 14 residues. CDR1 is MNHEY, CDR2 SMNVEV, per germline (reference sequence). The V gene end was trimmed by 5 bases and the J gene end by 2 bases; junction bases not matched to a gene: 6. DNA for the CDR3: TGTGCCAGCAGTACACTAGCGCCAGCCTACGAGCAGTACTTC. Protein sequence: CASSTLAPAYEQYF.

This sequence joins TRBV21-1 and TRBJ2-7; the table assigns TRBD2, which was not confirmed against the DNA. TRBV21-1 corresponds to a pseudogene. CDR3 size: 16 residues. This chain's CDR3 is CASSKARHRFSYEQYF. The CDR3 coding sequence is TGTGCCAGCAGCAAAGCGCGGCATCGGTTCTCCTACGAGCAGTACTTC.

This chain joins TRBV29-1 and TRBJ2-2; D not certain. Germline V gene sequence: CDR1 SQVTM, CDR2 ANQGSEA. The V end was cut by 4 bases, the J end by 3 bases, with 12 bases between. This CDR3 contains 14 residues. CDR3 in amino acids: CSVAESGDTGELFF. CDR3 nucleotides: TGCAGCGTTGCCGAATCTGGGGACACCGGGGAGCTGTTTTTT.

This sequence joins TRBV9 and TRBJ1-2, with 10 bases matching TRBD1. CDR3 length equals 11 residues. Looked up from germline, CDR1 is SGDLS and CDR2 is YYNGEE. The CDR3 coding sequence is TGTATGGACAGGGGGAGTTATGGCTACACCTTC. Translating it yields CMDRGSYGYTF.

This clone was observed many times. The V and J genes are TRBV2 and TRBJ2-7, with D perhaps matching TRBD1 or TRBD2 (5 bases each). Trimming took 5 bases from V and 3 from J, leaving 23 bases between them. CDR1 and CDR2 (germline): SNHLY, FYNNEI. The CDR3 is 17 amino acids. The CDR3 coding sequence is TGTGCCAGCAGTCTATCCCCTTTGGGGGAGAGCGGCTACGAGCAGTACTTC. This translates into CASSLSPLGESGYEQYF.

The chain is built from TRBV11-2 and TRBJ2-7, with D uncertain. The V and J ends lost 1 base and 3 bases respectively, with 7 bases between them. The length of the CDR3 is 13 residues. Germline V CDR1 and CDR2: SGHAT, FQNNGV. The DNA of the CDR3 is TGTGCCAGCAGCTTAGTAGCTTTCTACGAGCAGTACTTC. Translated, it gives CASSLVAFYEQYF.

DNA for the CDR3: TGTGCCAGCAGTCTCTCCGCGACAGGGTTGGGCTATGGCTACACCTTC. Protein product: CASSLSATGLGYGYTF. The chain is built from TRBV27 and TRBJ1-2, with 7 nucleotides matching TRBD1. Germline values: CDR1 MNHEY, CDR2 SMNVEV (reference sequence). V lost 5 bases, J lost 4 bases, and 13 bases stayed unmatched. The CDR3 runs 16 residues.

The V call is TRBV18, the J call TRBJ2-7; possible D gene TRBD1, 5 bases. From germline, CDR1 is KGHSH and CDR2 LQKENI. The CDR3 is 14 residues long. V lost 3 bases, J lost 4 bases, and 13 bases lay in between. In nucleotides, the CDR3 is TGTGCCAGCTCACCCCTTGTCGACAGTTACGAGCAGTACTTC. The encoded protein is CASSPLVDSYEQYF. Complete variable domain (other parts from reference TRBV18 and TRBJ2-7): NAGVMQNPRHLVRRRGQEARLRCSPMKGHSHVYWYRQLPEEGLKFMVYLQKENIIDESGMPKERFSAEFPKEGPSILRIQQVVRGDSAAYFCASSPLVDSYEQYFGPGTRLTVT.

The chain combines TRBV4-2 with TRBJ2-1; TRBD2 might be the D (6 bases). The germline V gene encodes CDR1 LGHNA and CDR2 YNFKEQ. The ends were cut back, 5 bases at V and 0 bases at J, with 26 bases in the middle. There are 20 residues in the CDR3. CDR3 nucleotide sequence: TGTGCCAGCAGCTCCCGATCCTTAGCGGATGGGACCAGCTCCTACAATGAGCAGTTCTTC. Translating gives CASSSRSLADGTSSYNEQFF.

This clone was observed a handful of times. The chain couples TRBV11-2 to TRBJ2-2, with D perhaps given as TRBD1 or TRBD2 (5 bases each). The V gene lost 1 base and the J gene lost 0 bases, with 15 bases spanning the gap. Germline loops: CDR1 SGHAT, CDR2 FQNNGV. The CDR3 contains 18 residues. CDR3 amino acids: CASSLVSLGTSNTGELFF. CDR3 DNA: TGTGCCAGCAGCTTAGTTTCATTAGGGACCTCGAACACCGGGGAGCTGTTTTTT. The full variable domain, its missing parts supplied by reference TRBV11-2 and TRBJ2-2, is EAGVAQSPRYKIIEKRQSVAFWCNPISGHATLYWYQQILGQGPKLLIQFQNNGVVDDSQLPKDRFSAERLKGVDSTLKIQPAKLEDSAVYLCASSLVSLGTSNTGELFFGEGSRLTVL.

The chain joins TRBV9 to TRBJ2-7; 11 nucleotides line up with TRBD2. Germline V gives CDR1 SGDLS, CDR2 YYNGEE. The CDR3 spans 15 residues. Losses at the gene ends were 3 bases for V and 5 bases for J; bases not matched to a gene: 7. This CDR3 reads CASSASSGRFDEQYF. The CDR3 DNA reads as TGTGCCAGCAGCGCATCTAGCGGGAGGTTCGACGAGCAGTACTTC.

The chain links TRBV9 to TRBJ2-1, with 8 bases identical to TRBD2. CDR1 is SGDLS and CDR2 is YYNGEE in the germline V gene. Germline trimming cut 4 bases from V and 4 bases from J; bases unmatched to any gene: 7. The CDR3 has 15 amino acids. DNA of the CDR3: TGTGCCAGCAGCCCCCCCGAGCGGGGGTACAATGAGCAGTTCTTC. Encoded protein: CASSPPERGYNEQFF.

This clone was seen only once. The chain combines TRBV18 with TRBJ2-3; no reliable D call. V was shortened by 0 bases and J by 8 bases, with 6 bases between the two germline ends. Germline values: CDR1 KGHSH, CDR2 LQKENI. This CDR3 is built from 12 residues. CDR3 DNA sequence: TGTGCCAGCTCACCACCGATTGGTACGCAGTATTTT. It encodes CASSPPIGTQYF.

V is TRBV6-4 and J is TRBJ2-1, with 14 bases aligning to TRBD2. The CDR3 length is 14 residues. With V trimmed by 3 bases and J by 9 bases, 1 base remained unmatched. Germline V lookup: CDR1 MRHNA, CDR2 SNTAGT. The CDR3 here is CASSEGTSGSEQFF. Written as DNA, the CDR3 is TGTGCCAGCAGTGAAGGGACTAGCGGGAGTGAGCAGTTCTTC.

Only one count was recorded for this clone. The V call is TRBV11-2, the J call TRBJ1-1; TRBD1 is a possible D gene (6 bases). This CDR3 is 15 amino acids long. Looked up from germline, CDR1 is SGHAT and CDR2 is FQNNGV. V was clipped by 3 bases and J by 4 bases, with 15 bases between them. This CDR3 is CASSLARGGGTEAFF. The CDR3 bases are TGTGCCAGCAGCTTGGCCCGGGGAGGGGGCACTGAAGCTTTCTTT.

The chain links TRBV28 to TRBJ2-6, with 8 bases aligning to TRBD1. CDR1 MDHEN and CDR2 SYDVKM come from the germline V gene. This CDR3 spans 18 amino acids. The ends lost 6 bases at V and 4 bases at J; junction bases unmatched: 14. DNA for the CDR3: TGTGCCAGCAGACCCCCCGCAGGGGGCGCAATAGGGGCCAACGTCCTGACTTTC. It encodes CASRPPAGGAIGANVLTF.